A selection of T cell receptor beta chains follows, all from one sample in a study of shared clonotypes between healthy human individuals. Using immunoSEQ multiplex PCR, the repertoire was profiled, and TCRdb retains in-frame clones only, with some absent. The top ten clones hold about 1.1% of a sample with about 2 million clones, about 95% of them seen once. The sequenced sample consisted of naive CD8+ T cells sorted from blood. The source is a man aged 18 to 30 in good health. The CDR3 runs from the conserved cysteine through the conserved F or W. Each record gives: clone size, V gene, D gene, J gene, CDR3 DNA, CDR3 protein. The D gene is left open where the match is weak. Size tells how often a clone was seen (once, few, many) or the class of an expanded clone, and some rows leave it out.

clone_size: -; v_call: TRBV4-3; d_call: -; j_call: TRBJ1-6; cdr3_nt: TGCGCCAGCAGCCAAGATAGGGGTGGAAATAATTCACCCCTCCACTTT; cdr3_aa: CASSQDRGGNNSPLHF
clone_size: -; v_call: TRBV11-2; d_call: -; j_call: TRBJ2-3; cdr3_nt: TGTGCCAGCAGCTTAGGGACTATACCCTTCGGGGGTGCAGATACGCAGTATTTT; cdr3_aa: CASSLGTIPFGGADTQYF
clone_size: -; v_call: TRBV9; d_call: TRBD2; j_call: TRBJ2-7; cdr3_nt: TGTGCCAGCAGCAGGGGACTAGCGGGAACCTACGAGCAGTACTTC; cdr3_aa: CASSRGLAGTYEQYF
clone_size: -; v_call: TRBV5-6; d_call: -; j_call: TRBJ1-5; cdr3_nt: TGTGCCAGCAGCTCGTGGGCGATGAATCAGCCCCAGCATTTT; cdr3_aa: CASSSWAMNQPQHF
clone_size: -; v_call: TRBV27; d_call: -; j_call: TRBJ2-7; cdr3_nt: TGTGCCAGCAGTACCCCTGGCGGGGCGCCCTACGAGCAGTACTTC; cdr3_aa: CASSTPGGAPYEQYF
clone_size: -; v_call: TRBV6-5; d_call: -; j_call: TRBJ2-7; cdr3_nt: TGTGCCAGCAGCCTATTTGGAGGGGCGCCCTACGAGCAGTACTTC; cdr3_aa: CASSLFGGAPYEQYF
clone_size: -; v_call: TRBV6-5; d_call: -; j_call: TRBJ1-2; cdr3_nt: TGTGCCAGCAGTCCCCCCGGCGTAGTAGATGGCTACACCTTC; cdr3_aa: CASSPPGVVDGYTF
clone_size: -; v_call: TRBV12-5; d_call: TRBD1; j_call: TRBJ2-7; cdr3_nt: TGTGCTAGTGGTTTGGTACCGCCCTGGGACAGCAGCTCCTACGAGCAGTACTTC; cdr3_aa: CASGLVPPWDSSSYEQYF
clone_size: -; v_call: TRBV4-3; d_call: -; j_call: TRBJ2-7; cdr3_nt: TGCGCCAGCAGCCAAGTGGACGAATTGGACGAGCAGTACTTC; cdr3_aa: CASSQVDELDEQYF
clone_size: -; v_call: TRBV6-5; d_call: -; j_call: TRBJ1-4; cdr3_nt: TGTGCCAGCAGTTCAGGGACATCTAATGAAAAACTGTTTTTT; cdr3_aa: CASSSGTSNEKLFF
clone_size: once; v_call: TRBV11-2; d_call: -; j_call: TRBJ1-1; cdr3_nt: TGTGCCAGCAGCTCCTATAGTGGCACTGAAGCTTTCTTT; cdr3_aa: CASSSYSGTEAFF
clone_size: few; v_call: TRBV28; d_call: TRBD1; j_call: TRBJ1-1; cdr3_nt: TGTGCCAGCAGTTACAGGGGTATGAACACTGAAGCTTTCTTT; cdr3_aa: CASSYRGMNTEAFF
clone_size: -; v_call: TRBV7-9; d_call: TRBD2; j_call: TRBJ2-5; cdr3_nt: TGTGCCAGCAGCTTAGCGCGTGGACTAGCGCCCCAAGAGACCCAGTACTTC; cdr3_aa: CASSLARGLAPQETQYF
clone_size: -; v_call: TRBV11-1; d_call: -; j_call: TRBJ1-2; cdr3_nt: TGTGCCAGCAGCCCCATCGGGGCGGGCTATGGCTACACCTTC; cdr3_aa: CASSPIGAGYGYTF
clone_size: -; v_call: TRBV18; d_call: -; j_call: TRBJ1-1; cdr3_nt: TGTGCCAGCTCGCTCGACCGGTCGGGTGAAGCTTTCTTT; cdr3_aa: CASSLDRSGEAFF
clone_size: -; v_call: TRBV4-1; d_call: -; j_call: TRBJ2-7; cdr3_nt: TGCGCCAGCAGCCAAGTAGGCGGATACGAGCAGTACTTC; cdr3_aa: CASSQVGGYEQYF
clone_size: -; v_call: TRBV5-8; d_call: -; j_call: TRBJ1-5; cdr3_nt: TGTGCCAGCAGCTTGGGACAGATTAGCAATCAGCCCCAGCATTTT; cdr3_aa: CASSLGQISNQPQHF
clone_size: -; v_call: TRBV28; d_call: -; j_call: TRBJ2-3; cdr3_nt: TGTGCCAGCAGTTTATATGCGGGCCTGAGCACAGATACGCAGTATTTT; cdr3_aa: CASSLYAGLSTDTQYF
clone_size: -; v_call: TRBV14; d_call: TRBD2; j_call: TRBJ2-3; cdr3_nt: TGTGCCAGCAGCCAAGATTGGGGTTCAACTAGCGGCACAGATACGCAGTATTTT; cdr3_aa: CASSQDWGSTSGTDTQYF
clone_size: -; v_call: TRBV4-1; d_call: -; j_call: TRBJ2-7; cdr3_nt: TGCGCCAGCAGCCAAGCGGTCCCGGGTAAATACTACGAGCAGTACTTC; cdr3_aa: CASSQAVPGKYYEQYF
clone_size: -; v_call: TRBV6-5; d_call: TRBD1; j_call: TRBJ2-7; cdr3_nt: TGTGCCAGCAGGGACAGGGGTTCCTACGAGCAGTACTTC; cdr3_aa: CASRDRGSYEQYF
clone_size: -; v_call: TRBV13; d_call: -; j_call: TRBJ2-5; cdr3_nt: TGTGCCAGCAGCTTATCGATCGAAGGGACCCAGTACTTC; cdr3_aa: CASSLSIEGTQYF
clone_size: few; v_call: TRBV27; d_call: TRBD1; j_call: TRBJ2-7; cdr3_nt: TGTGCCAGCAGTACCGGGACAGGGTCCTACGAGCAGTACTTC; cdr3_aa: CASSTGTGSYEQYF
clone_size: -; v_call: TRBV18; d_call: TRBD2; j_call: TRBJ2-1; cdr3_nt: TGTGCCAGCTCACCCGACTTAGCGGGGCTTTTATACAATGAGCAGTTCTTC; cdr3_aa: CASSPDLAGLLYNEQFF
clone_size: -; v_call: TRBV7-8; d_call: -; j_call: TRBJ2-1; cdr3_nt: TGTGCCAGCAGCTTCGGGCGGGATTACTACAATGAGCAGTTCTTC; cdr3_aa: CASSFGRDYYNEQFF
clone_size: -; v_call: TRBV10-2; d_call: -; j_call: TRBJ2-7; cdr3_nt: TGCGCCAGCAGTGAGTCGAAGACAGTATACTACGAGCAGTACTTC; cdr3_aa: CASSESKTVYYEQYF
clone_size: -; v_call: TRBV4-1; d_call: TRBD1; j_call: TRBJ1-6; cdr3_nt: TGCGCCAGCAGCCCAGGGGGCAGAAATTCACCCCTCCACTTT; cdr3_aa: CASSPGGRNSPLHF
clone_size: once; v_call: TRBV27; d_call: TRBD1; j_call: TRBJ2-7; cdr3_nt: TGTGCCAGCAGTTCCGTGACAGGGGTACACGAGCAGTACTTC; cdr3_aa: CASSSVTGVHEQYF
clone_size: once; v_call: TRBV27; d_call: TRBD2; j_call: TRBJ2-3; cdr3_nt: TGTGCCAGCAGTTTCACAGCGGGGGTCGGCACAGATACGCAGTATTTT; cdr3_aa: CASSFTAGVGTDTQYF
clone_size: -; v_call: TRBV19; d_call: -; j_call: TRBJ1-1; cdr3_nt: TGTGCCAGTAGTATAGATTTCGAGGCCTACAGTGAAGCTTTCTTT; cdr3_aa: CASSIDFEAYSEAFF
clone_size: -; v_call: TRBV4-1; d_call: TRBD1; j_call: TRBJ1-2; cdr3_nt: TGCGCCAGCAGCCAAGCCGGGACAGGGGTAGGCTATGGCTACACCTTC; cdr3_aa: CASSQAGTGVGYGYTF
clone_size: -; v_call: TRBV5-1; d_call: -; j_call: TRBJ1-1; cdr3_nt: TGCGCCAGCAGCGGGGGACATGCGGGGACTGAAGCTTTCTTT; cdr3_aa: CASSGGHAGTEAFF
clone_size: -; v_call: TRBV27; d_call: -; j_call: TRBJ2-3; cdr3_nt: TGTGCCAGCAGTACCCAGGGGAGCACAGATACGCAGTATTTT; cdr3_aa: CASSTQGSTDTQYF
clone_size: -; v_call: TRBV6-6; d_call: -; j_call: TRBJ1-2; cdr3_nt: TGTGCCAGCAGCTCCGGGACGCCAAACCGGGGCTACACCTTC; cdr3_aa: CASSSGTPNRGYTF
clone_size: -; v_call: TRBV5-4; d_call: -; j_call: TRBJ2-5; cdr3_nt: TGTGCCAGCAGCTTCAGGACAGCACAAGAGACCCAGTACTTC; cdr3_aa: CASSFRTAQETQYF
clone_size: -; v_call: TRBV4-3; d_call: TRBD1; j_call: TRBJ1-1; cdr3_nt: TGCGCCAGCAGCCAAGCTTTCCGGGACAGGGGTTTGAACACTGAAGCTTTCTTT; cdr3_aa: CASSQAFRDRGLNTEAFF
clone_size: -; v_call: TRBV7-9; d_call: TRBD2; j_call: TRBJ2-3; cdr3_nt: TGTGCCAGCAGCTTAGCGAGGGGACTAGCGGGAGGGGATACGCAGTATTTT; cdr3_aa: CASSLARGLAGGDTQYF
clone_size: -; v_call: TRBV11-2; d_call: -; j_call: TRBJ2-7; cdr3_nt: TGTGCCAGCAGACTAGGGGGGACCTACGAGCAGTACTTC; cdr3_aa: CASRLGGTYEQYF
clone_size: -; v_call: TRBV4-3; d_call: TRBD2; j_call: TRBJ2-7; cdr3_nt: TGCGCCAGCAGCCACGGCACTAGCGGGAGCTCCTACGAGCAGTACTTC; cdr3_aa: CASSHGTSGSSYEQYF
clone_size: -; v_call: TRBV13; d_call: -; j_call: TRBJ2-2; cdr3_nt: TGTGCCAGCAGCTTTATGCGGGGTGCCGGGGAGCTGTTTTTT; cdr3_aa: CASSFMRGAGELFF
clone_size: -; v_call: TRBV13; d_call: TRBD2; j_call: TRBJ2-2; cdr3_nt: TGTGCCAGCAGCCCGACTAGCGGGTTCACCGGGGAGCTGTTTTTT; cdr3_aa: CASSPTSGFTGELFF
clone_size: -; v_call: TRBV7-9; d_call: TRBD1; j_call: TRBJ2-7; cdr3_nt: TGTGCCAGCAGCGCGGACAGGGGAATTGGGTACGAGCAGTACTTC; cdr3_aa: CASSADRGIGYEQYF
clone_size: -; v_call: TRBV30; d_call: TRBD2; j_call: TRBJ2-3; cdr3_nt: TGTGCCTGGGGCTGGACTAGCTTAAGCACAGATACGCAGTATTTT; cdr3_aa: CAWGWTSLSTDTQYF
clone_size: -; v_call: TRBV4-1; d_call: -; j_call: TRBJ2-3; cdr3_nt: TGCGCCAGCAGCCCCCTGAGTGGGGGCCAAGATACGCAGTATTTT; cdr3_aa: CASSPLSGGQDTQYF
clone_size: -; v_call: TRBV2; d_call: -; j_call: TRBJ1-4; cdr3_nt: TGTGCCAGCTCATGGATTGACGAAAAACTGTTTTTT; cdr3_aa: CASSWIDEKLFF
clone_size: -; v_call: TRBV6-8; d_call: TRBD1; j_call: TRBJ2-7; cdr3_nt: TGTGCCAGGAAGGGGCAGGGGGAGTACTTC; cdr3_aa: CARKGQGEYF
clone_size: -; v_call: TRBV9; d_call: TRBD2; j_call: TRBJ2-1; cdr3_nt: TGTGCCAGCAGCGTAGGGAGCGGGAGGAATGAGCAGTTCTTC; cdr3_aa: CASSVGSGRNEQFF
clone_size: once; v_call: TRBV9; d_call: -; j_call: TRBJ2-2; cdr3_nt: TGTGCCAGCAGCGTATCCGGGGGCGGCGGGGAGCTGTTTTTT; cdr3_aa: CASSVSGGGGELFF
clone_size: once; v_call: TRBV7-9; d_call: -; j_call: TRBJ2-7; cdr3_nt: TGTGCCAGCAGCCCTCTTAACAGGGATTACGAGCAGTACTTC; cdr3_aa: CASSPLNRDYEQYF
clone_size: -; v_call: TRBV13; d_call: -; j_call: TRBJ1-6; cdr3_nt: TGTGCCAGCACCGAAAGATGGAATTCACCCCTCCACTTT; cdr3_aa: CASTERWNSPLHF
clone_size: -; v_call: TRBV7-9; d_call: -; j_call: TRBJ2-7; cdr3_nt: TGTGCCAGCTCAACCTGGCAGGAGAGCTCCTACGAGCAGTACTTC; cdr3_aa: CASSTWQESSYEQYF
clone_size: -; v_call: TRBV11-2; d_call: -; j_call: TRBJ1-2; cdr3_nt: TGTGCCAGCAGCCTCCCGGGGGGTGGTGGCTACACCTTC; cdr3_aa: CASSLPGGGGYTF
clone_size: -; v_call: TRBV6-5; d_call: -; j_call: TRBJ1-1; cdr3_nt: TGTGCCAGCCGACATGCTACTGAAGCTTTCTTT; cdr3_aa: CASRHATEAFF
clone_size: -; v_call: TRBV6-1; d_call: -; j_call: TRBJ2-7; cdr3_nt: TGTGCCAGCAGCCATCTTTGGGGTGGCTACGAGCAGTACTTC; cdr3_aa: CASSHLWGGYEQYF
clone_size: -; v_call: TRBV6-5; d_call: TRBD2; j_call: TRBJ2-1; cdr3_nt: TGTGCCAGCAGTTACCGGGAGGGCCCCTGGGAGCAGTTCTTC; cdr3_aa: CASSYREGPWEQFF